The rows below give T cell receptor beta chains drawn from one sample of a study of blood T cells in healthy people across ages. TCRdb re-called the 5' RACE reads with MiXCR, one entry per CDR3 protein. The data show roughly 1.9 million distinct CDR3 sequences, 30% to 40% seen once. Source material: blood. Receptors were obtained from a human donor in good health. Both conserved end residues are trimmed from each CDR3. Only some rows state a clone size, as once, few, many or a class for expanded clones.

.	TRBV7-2	ASSLQGEAAEAF
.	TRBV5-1	ASSFPGPPFNEQF
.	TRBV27	ASNKGWGTGRYEQY
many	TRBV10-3	AISGTPDAYGYT
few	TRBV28	ASRRTGRGLYEQY
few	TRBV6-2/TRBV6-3	ASSDPLQVSNQPQH
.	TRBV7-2	ASSVLAGNTIY
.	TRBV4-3	ASSPQGPPTNEKRF
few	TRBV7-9	ASANRQF
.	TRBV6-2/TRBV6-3	ASSTEIYAKNIQY
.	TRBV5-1	ASRIQGASTDTQY
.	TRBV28	ASSFLTGYYGYT
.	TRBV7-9	ASSSLTGATDEQF
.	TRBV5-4	ASTSSNLAGGTDTQY
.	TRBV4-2	ASSQDGQALLEAF
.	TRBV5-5	ASSFQQGTGYT
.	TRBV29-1	SVVGTLGRAGKQY
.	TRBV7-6	TSSLARAANYGYT
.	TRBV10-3	AISEGQVDEQY
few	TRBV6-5	ASSHPGLVGYT
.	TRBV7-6	ASSQGGGRQPQH
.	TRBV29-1	SVDTTGVKTQY
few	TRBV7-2	ASSSLLTGGDEQY
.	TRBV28	ASRDGQVITEAF
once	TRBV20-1	SATMTVQETQY
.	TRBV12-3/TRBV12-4	ASSTSGLGTQY
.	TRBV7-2	ASSPRHSRTEAF
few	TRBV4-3	ASSQVTRDDHHGYT
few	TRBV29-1	SVVDGHQPQH
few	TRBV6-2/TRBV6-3	ASSSSLAGSSYERY
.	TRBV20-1	SARDLYLLGYT
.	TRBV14	ASSQVGAGYSGNTIY
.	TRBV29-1	SAITHRPSYEQY
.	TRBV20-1	SAYNRDRDELSGNQPQH
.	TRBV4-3	ASSQRTSGAGGEQF
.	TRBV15	ATSKLTGEENTQY
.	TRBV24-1	ATSDAPGTGLKAMAMNTEAF
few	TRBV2	ASTSSSYTSSYEQY
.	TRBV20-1	SADRQGPVGGYT
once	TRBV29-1	SVGDQAYEQY
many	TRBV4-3	ASSQQLAVADTQY
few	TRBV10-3	AISVRGMSSYNEQF
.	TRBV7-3	ASSLYGHDGTKQY
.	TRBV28	ASSLVLTGVADTQY
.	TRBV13	ASSFRQEGGYT
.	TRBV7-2	ASSPLAGGANEQF
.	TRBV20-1	SASGGDSSYEQY
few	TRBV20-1	SARDPAGVEETQY
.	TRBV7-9	ASRPGQVTDTQY
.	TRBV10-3	ATTGGLSGNTIY
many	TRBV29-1	SVSDEQF
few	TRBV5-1	ASSTSSGGAADTQY
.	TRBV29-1	SVERTEGDTEAF